The 5 T cell receptor beta chains reported below all come from one sample, sequenced in a study of T-cell memory formation after mild COVID-19. TCRdb processed the 5' RACE reads anew with MiXCR; each CDR3 protein has one entry. Counted here are roughly 450,000 distinct CDR3 sequences, 15% to 20% occurring once; the ten biggest clones make up 20% to 25%. Sequenced: PBMCs or a T cell subset sorted from them (not recorded which). These receptors were taken from a man between 18 and 29 years old who had mild COVID-19 (a few samples of this study predate the infection). Cell type and time point are not known.

The chain uses TRBV24-1 and TRBJ2-7, with D possibly matching TRBD1 (6 bases). Germline CDR1 reads KGHDR; CDR2 reads SFDVKD. Trimming pared 3 bases from V and 7 bases from J, leaving 27 bases between. This CDR3 is 18 amino acids long. The CDR3 bases are TGTGCCACCAGTGATCCGGCCGAGAGGACAGCCTGGAAGTTTGAGCAGTACGTC. It yields the protein CATSDPAERTAWKFEQYV.

This clonotype was seen more than once but under ten times. The chain recombines TRBV4-3 with TRBJ2-5; TRBD1 agrees at 7 bases. Germline V gene data show CDR1 as LGHNA and CDR2 as YSLEER. The CDR3 sequence is 16 residues long. The V gene end was trimmed by 1 base and the J gene end by 4 bases; junction bases not matched to a gene: 9. The CDR3 is CASSQAGAGQVETQYF. CDR3 nucleotides: TGCGCCAGCAGCCAAGCCGGGGCCGGACAGGTAGAGACCCAGTACTTC.

The chain carries TRBV20-1 and TRBJ2-5; weak D call: TRBD1 (7 bases). Between the trimmed V and J ends, which lost 1 base and 6 bases, there was a span of 18 bases. CDR3 length equals 15 residues. Germline CDR1 DFQATT, CDR2 SNEGSKA (reference sequence). CDR3 DNA: TGCAGTGCTAGAGTGGGAGGTCACAGGGGAAAGACCCAGTACTTC. Protein sequence: CSARVGGHRGKTQYF.

The chain joins TRBV15 to TRBJ1-2; tentatively, D is TRBD1 (5 bases). The CDR3 contains 15 residues. Germline V gives CDR1 LNHNV, CDR2 YYDKDF (reference sequence). The germline V and J ends were trimmed by 5 bases and 1 base, with 14 bases remaining between them. In DNA, the CDR3 is TGTGCCACCAGCGTCCGTCGAAGGGGTAACTATGGCTACACCTTC. Translating it yields CATSVRRRGNYGYTF. The whole variable domain, filled in from reference TRBV15 and TRBJ1-2, reads DAMVIQNPRYQVTQFGKPVTLSCSQTLNHNVMYWYQQKSSQAPKLLFHYYDKDFNNEADTPDNFQSRRPNTSFCFLDIRSPGLGDTAMYLCATSVRRRGNYGYTFGSGTRLTVV.

The chain joins TRBV27 to TRBJ2-1; perhaps TRBD1 as D (6 bases). The CDR3 is 14 amino acids. Trimming removed 6 bases from V and 5 bases from J, with 14 bases in between. Germline values: CDR1 MNHEY, CDR2 SMNVEV (reference sequence). CDR3 protein: CASRPGVMDNEQFF. For the CDR3, the DNA is TGTGCCAGCAGGCCAGGGGTGATGGACAATGAGCAGTTCTTC.